Listed here are 30 T cell receptor beta chains from one sample, sequenced in a study of T cells after yellow fever vaccination (dated by TCRdb to between 2017 and 2020). The method was 5' RACE. The sequencing machine was an Illumina NovaSeq 6000. TCRdb's own reprocessing of the public reads used fastp at Q25 and MiXCR and kept productive beta chains. Duplicate CDR3 protein sequences are folded into a single record with the most common DNA and genes. Here the sample has some 300,000 distinct CDR3 sequences; 8.7% occur a single time. Together, the top ten hold approximately 3.5% of the sample. The treatment or condition label for this specimen denotes: live attenuated yellow fever vaccine strain. The source material was CD4+ T cells sorted from PBMCs, sampled 5 days after the yellow fever booster vaccination. All receptors derive from a man younger than 30 who received the YFV17D yellow fever vaccine.

V usage is TRBV12-5 and J usage is TRBJ1-1; 8 bases are shared with TRBD1. This CDR3 contains 14 residues. J gave up 1 base and V 2 bases, and 0 bases lay outside the gene matches. Looked up from germline, CDR1 is LGHNT and CDR2 is FRNRAP. The chain's CDR3 is CASGLQGANTEAFF. DNA for the CDR3: TGTGCTAGTGGTTTGCAGGGGGCGAACACTGAAGCTTTCTTT.

V gene TRBV4-1 combines with J gene TRBJ1-4, with D possibly matching TRBD1 (5 bases). Germline CDR1 and CDR2: MGHRA and YSYEKL. The CDR3 sequence is 13 residues long. Trimming cost V 7 bases and J 10 bases, with 16 bases left between them. CDR3 sequence reads: CASTFEWGGKLFF. The CDR3 nucleotides read TGCGCCAGCACCTTTGAATGGGGGGGAAAACTGTTTTTT.

This clonotype was seen once. The J gene is TRBJ1-5, the V gene TRBV24-1; 8 nucleotides align to TRBD1. Germline-derived CDR1 and CDR2 are KGHDR and SFDVKD. The V segment lost 7 bases and the J segment 2 bases; nucleotides outside the gene matches: 6. The length of the CDR3 is 15 residues. CDR3: CATSQGARGNQPQHF. In DNA form, the CDR3 reads TGTGCCACCAGCCAGGGGGCGCGTGGCAATCAGCCCCAGCATTTT.

In this sample, this clonotype turned up a few times. This sequence joins TRBV7-3 and TRBJ1-1, with D hard to call. Trimming removed 5 bases from V and 4 bases from J, with 14 bases in between. The germline CDR1 and CDR2 sequences are SGHTA and FQGTGA. There are 14 residues in the CDR3. The CDR3 DNA reads as TGTGCCAGCAGCGCTACAGCCTGGGGCACTGAAGCTTTCTTT. Translated, it gives CASSATAWGTEAFF.

This clonotype was counted only a few times. The V call is TRBV7-2, the J call TRBJ1-2, with D possibly TRBD1 on 5 matching bases. The germline V and J ends were trimmed by 6 bases and 7 bases, with 18 bases remaining between them. CDR1 and CDR2 (germline): SGHTA, FQGNSA. This CDR3 is 14 amino acids long. CDR3 protein: CASRWDGRLIGYTF. The DNA of the CDR3 is TGTGCCAGCAGATGGGACGGACGGTTAATTGGCTACACCTTC.

The chain couples TRBV12-3 or TRBV12-4 to TRBJ1-2; weak D call: TRBD1 (5 bases). Trimming took off 0 bases at V and 4 bases at J, with 9 bases between the two ends. The CDR3 is 14 amino acids. CDR3 loop: CASSLAGTSYGYTF. The DNA of the CDR3 is TGTGCCAGCAGTTTAGCCGGGACCTCCTATGGCTACACCTTC.

This clonotype has ten or more counts. The CDR3 bases are TGTGCCAGCAGTGGTGAGGTGAACACTGAAGCTTTCTTT. Its translation is CASSGEVNTEAFF. The gene calls are TRBV2 and TRBJ1-1; D remains unclear. In germline, CDR1 is SNHLY, CDR2 FYNNEI. Trimming left V 4 bases short and J 0 bases short, with 6 bases between. The CDR3 covers 13 residues.

This clonotype appeared a few times. The gene calls are TRBV27 and TRBJ2-2; TRBD2 is a possible D gene (6 bases). CDR3 length equals 12 residues. V was cut by 5 bases and J by 7 bases, with 8 bases left in between. Germline V CDR1 and CDR2: MNHEY, SMNVEV (reference sequence). The CDR3 DNA sequence: TGTGCCAGCAGTATGGACTACGGGGAGCTGTTTTTT. This codes for CASSMDYGELFF.

This clonotype was counted between two and nine times. The V gene is TRBV5-1, the J gene TRBJ2-3, with TRBD2 matching 8 bases. V was clipped by 5 bases and J by 4 bases; unmatched bases: 12. Germline CDR1 SGHRS, CDR2 YFSETQ. This CDR3 has 16 amino acids. The CDR3 DNA is TGCGCCAGCAGGGTGACGATGGCTAGCGGGTCAGATACGCAGTATTTT. Amino acid sequence: CASRVTMASGSDTQYF.

This chain joins TRBV6-1 and TRBJ1-2; D ambiguous. The CDR3 loop spans 13 amino acids. Germline CDR1 reads MNHNS; CDR2 reads SASEGT. Trimming took 6 bases from V and 4 from J, leaving 12 bases between them. CDR3 sequence (DNA): TGTGCCAGCAGCCGGGGTCAAGGCTATGGCTACACCTTC. This sequence encodes CASSRGQGYGYTF.

The rearrangement joins TRBV4-3 to TRBJ2-7; 8 bases map to TRBD1. J lost 5 bases, V lost 6 bases, and 3 bases had no gene match. This CDR3 contains 12 residues. The germline V gene has CDR1 LGHNA and CDR2 YSLEER. The CDR3 sequence is CASRGQVHEQYV. In nucleotides, the CDR3 is TGCGCCAGCAGGGGACAGGTCCACGAGCAGTACGTC.

The chain has TRBV11-2 and TRBJ2-1; a possible D gene is TRBD2 (6 bases). The ends were cut back, 5 bases at V and 10 bases at J, with 15 bases in the middle. CDR3 length: 13 amino acids. The germline CDR1 and CDR2 sequences are SGHAT and FQNNGV. The CDR3 nucleotides are TGTGCCAGCAGCCCTCTACTAGCCACCGAGCAGTTCTTC. Its translation is CASSPLLATEQFF.

In this sample, this clonotype turned up a few times. The chain recombines TRBV11-2 with TRBJ2-4, with a possible D match to TRBD1 (5 bases). V lost 5 bases and J lost 0, with 17 bases in between. The CDR3 runs 17 residues. CDR1 is SGHAT, CDR2 FQNNGV, per germline. This CDR3 reads CASSDRSTFLAKNIQYF. The CDR3 DNA follows: TGTGCCAGCAGCGACAGATCCACTTTCCTAGCCAAAAACATTCAGTACTTC. Supplemented by reference TRBV11-2 and TRBJ2-4, the full variable domain reads EAGVAQSPRYKIIEKRQSVAFWCNPISGHATLYWYQQILGQGPKLLIQFQNNGVVDDSQLPKDRFSAERLKGVDSTLKIQPAKLEDSAVYLCASSDRSTFLAKNIQYFGAGTRLSVL.

This clonotype was found a few times. The V and J genes are TRBV5-1 and TRBJ1-2; tentative D call: TRBD1 (6 bases). Per the germline V gene, CDR1 is SGHRS and CDR2 is YFSETQ. The CDR3 contains 13 residues. V was cut by 4 bases and J by 3 bases, with 10 bases left in between. The CDR3 loop is CASSGTRDYGYTF. The CDR3 DNA reads as TGCGCCAGCAGCGGGACACGTGACTATGGCTACACCTTC.

The V call is TRBV10-3, the J call TRBJ1-2, with 8 bases matching TRBD1. Germline assignment: CDR1 ENHRY and CDR2 SYGVKD. CDR3 length: 16 amino acids. V was pared by 5 bases and J by 1 base, with 9 bases of the junction left unmatched. CDR3 sequence (DNA): TGTGCCATCAGTTCCTCCCCAGGGGGCGATAACTATGGCTACACCTTC. This translates into CAISSSPGGDNYGYTF.

At least ten counts were recorded for this clonotype. The chain couples TRBV10-3 to TRBJ2-1; D is perhaps TRBD1 or TRBD2 (5 bases each). V shed 6 bases and J shed 3 bases, with 18 bases lying between them. The germline CDR1 and CDR2 sequences are ENHRY and SYGVKD. The CDR3 is 16 residues long. CDR3 region: CAISSRGRSLYNEQFF. CDR3 bases: TGTGCCATCAGCAGCCGGGGCCGCTCCCTCTACAATGAGCAGTTCTTC.

This clonotype was observed at least ten times. J is TRBJ2-3 and V is TRBV20-1; D not certain. Germline V gene sequence: CDR1 DFQATT, CDR2 SNEGSKA (reference sequence). CDR3 length: 11 amino acids. With 5 bases removed from V and 2 bases from J, the gap between germline ends came to 5 bases. The CDR3: CSAGYTDTQYF. Here the CDR3 DNA reads TGCAGTGCTGGGTACACAGATACGCAGTATTTT.

The CDR3 loop reads CASSDRGHDDWEQYV. CDR3 in DNA: TGTGCCAGCAGTGACAGGGGACACGACGACTGGGAGCAGTACGTC. The chain is built from TRBV25-1 and TRBJ2-7; tentative D call: TRBD1 (6 bases). CDR1 is MGHDK, CDR2 SYGVNS, per germline. The CDR3 spans 15 residues. V was shortened by 3 bases and J by 7 bases, with 19 bases between the two germline ends.

The chain's CDR3 is CASCVSGANVLTF. In DNA form, the CDR3 reads TGTGCTAGTTGTGTCTCTGGGGCCAACGTCCTGACTTTC. The chain recombines TRBV12-5 with TRBJ2-6, with D unclear. CDR1 LGHNT and CDR2 FRNRAP come from the germline V gene. The V gene lost 8 bases and the J gene lost 0 bases, with 5 bases spanning the gap. The CDR3 is 13 residues long.

This clonotype was counted only a few times. V is TRBV4-3 and J is TRBJ1-4, with D perhaps TRBD1 (5 bases). V lost 3 bases and J 8 bases, leaving 10 bases between the germline ends. Germline V CDR1 and CDR2: LGHNA, YSLEER. This CDR3 is built from 13 residues. The CDR3 DNA reads as TGCGCCAGCAGCCACCGGGACCGGGAAAAACTGTTTTTT. This sequence encodes CASSHRDREKLFF.

This clonotype was observed at least ten times. The chain is built from TRBV5-4 and TRBJ1-4, with TRBD1 identical over 9 bases. The CDR3 is 14 amino acids. V lost 4 bases to trimming and J lost 7 bases; unmatched junction nucleotides: 5. Germline V gene lookup returns CDR1 SGHNT and CDR2 YYREEE (reference sequence). Here the CDR3 DNA reads TGTGCCAGCAGCAAACAGGGGGCGGTTGAAAAACTGTTTTTT. This translates into CASSKQGAVEKLFF.

This clonotype was observed a few times. The chain has TRBV12-3 or TRBV12-4 and TRBJ2-5, with D uncertain. V shed 7 bases and J shed 1 base, with 13 bases lying between them. The CDR3 loop spans 14 amino acids. CDR3 region: CASNRAGFQETQYF. The CDR3 nucleotides read TGTGCCAGCAATCGAGCAGGATTCCAAGAGACCCAGTACTTC.

The chain's CDR3 is CASSLASTGYEQYV. DNA of the CDR3: TGTGCCAGCAGCTTAGCGTCGACAGGCTACGAGCAGTACGTC. The rearrangement links TRBV7-2 to TRBJ2-7, with a possible D match to TRBD1 (6 bases). The germline gives CDR1 SGHTA, CDR2 FQGNSA. The CDR3 covers 14 residues. The V and J ends lost 0 bases and 3 bases respectively, with 9 bases between them.

The chain links TRBV20-1 to TRBJ1-1; D gene uncertain. The length of the CDR3 is 11 residues. The V and J ends lost 3 bases and 9 bases respectively, with 11 bases between them. Germline V gene sequence: CDR1 DFQATT, CDR2 SNEGSKA (reference sequence). The CDR3 coding sequence is TGCAGTGCTAGTGTAAGTGAAAAAGCTTTCTTT. Its protein is CSASVSEKAFF.

This clonotype was counted only a few times. The chain carries TRBV10-3 and TRBJ2-2; TRBD1 might be the D (7 bases). V was clipped by 7 bases and J by 3 bases, with 12 bases between them. Per germline, CDR1 ENHRY and CDR2 SYGVKD. The CDR3 is 14 amino acids. CDR3 sequence reads: CAIKDREDTGELFF. CDR3 nucleotide sequence: TGTGCCATCAAAGACAGGGAGGACACCGGGGAGCTGTTTTTT.

The chain has TRBV27 and TRBJ2-1; 7 bases map to TRBD1. Germline loops: CDR1 MNHEY, CDR2 SMNVEV (reference sequence). CDR3 length equals 13 residues. The junction had 9 bases not matched to a gene; V was cut back by 6 bases and J by 10 bases. The DNA of the CDR3 is TGTGCCAGCAGGAATACAGGGGTAGGCGAGCAGTTCTTC. Its protein is CASRNTGVGEQFF.

This clonotype was found many times. This chain joins TRBV20-1 and TRBJ1-3; D not certain. The CDR3 is made up of 15 amino acids. The V gene lost 3 bases and the J gene lost 0 bases, with 12 bases spanning the gap. The germline V gene has CDR1 DFQATT and CDR2 SNEGSKA (reference sequence). The CDR3 sequence is CSARRADASGNTIYF. CDR3 nucleotide sequence: TGCAGTGCTAGGAGGGCTGACGCCTCTGGAAACACCATATATTTT.

The rearrangement uses TRBV20-1 and TRBJ2-3; D possibly uses TRBD1 or TRBD2 (5 bases each). The length of the CDR3 is 16 residues. Germline assignment: CDR1 DFQATT and CDR2 SNEGSKA (reference sequence). V lost 3 bases and J 0 bases, leaving 16 bases between the germline ends. The CDR3 here is CSARPFGTDSTDTQYF. CDR3 DNA sequence: TGCAGTGCTAGGCCCTTCGGGACGGATAGCACAGATACGCAGTATTTT.

This clonotype was detected many times. The chain employs TRBV5-1 and TRBJ1-1; 8 positions agree with TRBD1. With V trimmed by 10 bases and J by 3 bases, 8 bases remained unmatched. Germline CDR1 reads SGHRS; CDR2 reads YFSETQ. CDR3 length: 13 residues. In DNA, the CDR3 is TGCGCCTCAAGTCAGGGGGCCGACACTGAAGCTTTCTTT. Its protein product is CASSQGADTEAFF.

This chain connects TRBV5-1 to TRBJ1-1, with D possibly matching TRBD1 (6 bases). The CDR3 runs 17 residues. Germline V gene lookup returns CDR1 SGHRS and CDR2 YFSETQ. V dropped 4 bases and J dropped 4 bases, with 23 bases sitting between them. CDR3 DNA: TGCGCCAGCAGCCACAGCGAAGGGGGGAATGAGGGCACTGAAGCTTTCTTT. It codes for CASSHSEGGNEGTEAFF.